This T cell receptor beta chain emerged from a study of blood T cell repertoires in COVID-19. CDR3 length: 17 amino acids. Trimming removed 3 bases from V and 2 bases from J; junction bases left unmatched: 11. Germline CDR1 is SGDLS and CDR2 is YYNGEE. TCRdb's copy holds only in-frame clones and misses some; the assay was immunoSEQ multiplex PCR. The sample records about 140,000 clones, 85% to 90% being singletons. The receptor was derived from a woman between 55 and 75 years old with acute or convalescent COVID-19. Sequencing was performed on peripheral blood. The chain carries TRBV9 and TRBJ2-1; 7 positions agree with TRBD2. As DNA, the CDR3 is TGTGCCAGCAGCGACCCGATGGGCGGGGGAGCCTACAATGAGCAGTTCTTC. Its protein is CASSDPMGGGAYNEQFF. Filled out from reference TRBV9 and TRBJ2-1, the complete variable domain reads DSGVTQTPKHLITATGQRVTLRCSPRSGDLSVYWYQQSLDQGLQFLIQYYNGEERAKGNILERFSAQQFPDLHSELNLSSLELGDSALYFCASSDPMGGGAYNEQFFGPGTRLTVL.